The rows below give T cell receptor beta chains drawn from one sample of a study of blood T cell repertoires in COVID-19. The assay was immunoSEQ multiplex PCR, and TCRdb's table has in-frame clones only and misses some. The table shows about 65,000 clones, with around four fifths occurring only once. Sequencing input: peripheral blood. The source is a human donor in a cohort sampled during active COVID-19. CDR3s leave out the opening cysteine and the closing phenylalanine or tryptophan.

V	J	CDR3
TRBV11-3	TRBJ1-2	ASSLDLRDRGYGYT
TRBV5-1	TRBJ2-7	ASSLGQGRLFEQY
TRBV4-1	TRBJ2-7	ASSQVLEVPRVQQY
TRBV9	TRBJ2-1	ASSVGFGTSANNEQF
TRBV6-1	TRBJ2-1	ASSEASGALNEQF
TRBV5-1	TRBJ1-1	ASSLDPGLAEAF
TRBV11-3	TRBJ2-1	ASCRRGPGSYNEQF
TRBV5-4	TRBJ2-7	ASSFSTQRKTYEQY
TRBV6-5	TRBJ2-1	ASSSSGGVFYNEQF
TRBV6-5	TRBJ1-2	ASSSNTGGGGYT
TRBV6-5	TRBJ1-2	ASRHEVRGNGYT
TRBV7-2	TRBJ1-1	ASSWQGYTEAF
TRBV4-2	TRBJ1-2	ASSQDRQGERGYT
TRBV25-1	TRBJ2-5	ASSEHTTPSQETQY
TRBV11-3	TRBJ2-4	ASRGRGQNIQY
TRBV18	TRBJ1-3	ASSPTGQSSGNTIY
TRBV30	TRBJ2-5	ACQIQNTQY
TRBV12-3/TRBV12-4	TRBJ1-5	ASRTGSNQPQH
TRBV5-5	TRBJ2-5	ASSFQGREETQY
TRBV9	TRBJ2-3	ASSGGLARDTQY
TRBV7-8	TRBJ1-1	ASSKHRDRGRVTEAF
TRBV19	TRBJ2-5	ASSGTGDGQQETQY
TRBV23-1	TRBJ2-7	ASSQEQQH
TRBV28	TRBJ1-5	ASSLLLQPQH
TRBV7-9	TRBJ1-5	ASSFSGNQPQH
TRBV4-3	TRBJ2-5	ASSQDRGLQETQY
TRBV7-2	TRBJ2-7	ASSLAADRTYEQY
TRBV6-5	TRBJ1-6	ASSYSSGSNNSPLH
TRBV19	TRBJ2-7	ASSIRTGYEQY
TRBV27	TRBJ1-1	ASSLFPGGVSEAF
TRBV5-6	TRBJ1-1	ASSRDRATEAF
TRBV5-1	TRBJ1-3	ASSRVGIDSGNTIY
TRBV7-3	TRBJ2-2	ASSPGDTGELF